This is a list of T cell receptor beta chains from one sample in a study of T cells in Graves' hyperthyroidism and ophthalmopathy. Each CDR3 protein is one row after TCRdb ran MiXCR on the multiplex PCR reads. Here the sample spans 450,000 to 650,000 distinct CDR3 sequences, 12% to 15% being singletons. Input material: blood. All receptors come from a woman aged 18-29 years with Graves' ophthalmopathy. Both conserved end residues are part of each CDR3. D genes are given only for firm matches. Clone size appears in some rows only: once, few, many, or a class for an expanded clone.

v_gene	d_gene	j_gene	abundance	CDR3aa	CDR3nt
TRBV24-1	.	TRBJ2-3	many	CATSDPGPKHTDTQYF	TGTGCCACCAGTGACCCGGGACCTAAACACACAGATACGCAGTATTTT
TRBV20-1	.	TRBJ2-5	many	CSACSRQNQETQYF	TGCAGTGCTTGTTCGAGACAGAACCAAGAGACCCAGTACTTC
TRBV7-3	.	TRBJ2-3	.	CASSSPSAHTQYF	TGTGCCAGCAGCTCCCCTAGCGCACATACGCAGTATTTT
TRBV2	TRBD1	TRBJ1-5	many	CASRDRTRNQPQHF	TGTGCCAGCAGGGACAGGACCAGGAATCAGCCCCAGCATTTT
TRBV12-3/TRBV12-4	.	TRBJ1-6	many	CASSPNHSPLHF	TGTGCCAGCAGTCCCAATCATTCACCCCTCCACTTT
TRBV7-9	TRBD2	TRBJ2-1	many	CASSPGGGQGQPSSYNEQFF	TGTGCCAGCAGCCCCGGGGGGGGCCAGGGGCAACCGAGCTCCTACAATGAGCAGTTCTTC
TRBV9	.	TRBJ2-7	.	CASSVRSSSVAYEQYF	TGTGCCAGCAGCGTAAGATCCTCTAGCGTTGCCTACGAGCAGTACTTC
TRBV5-8	.	TRBJ2-3	few	CASSLSSGGTDTQYF	TGTGCCAGCAGCTTGTCCAGCGGCGGCACAGATACGCAGTATTTT
TRBV19	.	TRBJ1-1	many	CASGGAGTEAFF	TGTGCCAGCGGGGGGGCCGGCACTGAAGCTTTCTTT
TRBV7-2	.	TRBJ2-7	few	CASSLAVHEQYF	TGTGCCAGCAGCTTAGCGGTACACGAGCAGTACTTC
TRBV11-2	.	TRBJ2-1	many	CASSSTTSGNEQFF	TGTGCCAGCAGCTCTACGACTAGTGGTAATGAGCAGTTCTTC
TRBV18	.	TRBJ1-1	few	CASSPNTPTGANTEAFF	TGTGCCAGCTCACCCAACACTCCTACGGGGGCTAACACTGAAGCTTTCTTT
TRBV7-2	.	TRBJ1-6	many	CASSLGSGTGGSPLHF	TGTGCCAGCAGCCTGGGATCCGGGACGGGGGGATCACCCCTCCACTTT
TRBV20-1	.	TRBJ1-4	many	CSAGAESTNEKLFF	TGCAGTGCAGGGGCGGAGTCAACTAATGAAAAACTGTTTTTT
TRBV6-1	TRBD2	TRBJ2-7	few	CASRTSHEQYF	TGTGCCAGCAGGACTAGCCACGAGCAGTACTTC
TRBV28	TRBD1	TRBJ2-7	many	CASSSWDRTHLYEQYF	TGTGCCAGCAGTTCCTGGGACAGGACCCACCTCTACGAGCAGTACTTC
TRBV20-1	.	TRBJ1-2	few	CSARTRVDTVGMGGFGYTF	TGCAGTGCTAGGACCCGCGTGGACACCGTTGGGATGGGCGGTTTTGGCTACACCTTC
TRBV6-1	.	TRBJ2-3	many	CASTEGGTDTQYF	TGTGCCAGCACGGAGGGAGGCACAGATACGCAGTATTTT
TRBV7-6	.	TRBJ1-1	many	CASSLSAGRGDTEAFF	TGTGCCAGCAGCTTATCGGCCGGGAGGGGTGACACTGAAGCTTTCTTT
TRBV4-1	.	TRBJ1-2	.	CASSQEMPFADGYTF	TGCGCCAGCAGCCAAGAAATGCCCTTTGCTGACGGCTACACCTTC
TRBV5-1	.	TRBJ2-5	.	CASSSYPGTFGDF	TGCGCCAGCAGCTCTTACCCCGGGACATTCGGGGACTTC
TRBV6-1	.	TRBJ2-1	.	CASAYRQYNEQFF	TGTGCCAGCGCCTACCGACAGTACAATGAGCAGTTCTTC
TRBV9	.	TRBJ2-5	.	CASSVEGGIQETQYF	TGTGCCAGCAGCGTAGAGGGGGGCATCCAAGAGACCCAGTACTTC